Listed below are T cell receptor beta chains from one sample, sequenced in a study of T-cell reconstitution after alpha-beta-depleted transplantation in children. Using its own MiXCR run on the PCR reads, TCRdb lists one record per CDR3 protein. The sample gives about 500,000 distinct CDR3 sequences, about 31% of which show up once; under 3% is in the top ten. This material consisted of PBMCs from the stem cell graft donor, taken from the stem cell graft. The origin of the receptors is a human donor who donated a stem cell graft to a child with aplastic anemia. Each CDR3 is given with its conserved first and last residue. A D gene is named only where the DNA matches it firmly. Clone size is shown for a subset of rows, as once, few, many or a class of expanded clone.

clone size	V gene	J gene	CDR3 length	D gene	CDR3 DNA	CDR3 protein
-	TRBV4-3	TRBJ2-7	14	-	TGCGCCAGCAGCCAAGAAACTCTAGCCTACGAGCAGTACTTC	CASSQETLAYEQYF
few	TRBV5-5	TRBJ2-3	15	TRBD1	TGTGCCAGCAGCTCGGGGGACAGGGGAGACCCCAGCACGTATTTT	CASSSGDRGDPSTYF
-	TRBV7-2	TRBJ1-6	14	TRBD1	TGTGCCAGCGGCCGAGACAGGGGGAATTCACCCCTCCACTTT	CASGRDRGNSPLHF
-	TRBV29-1	TRBJ2-1	13	-	TGCAGCGCGGGACTGGAGAGGGCCAATGAGCAGTTCTTC	CSAGLERANEQFF
-	TRBV13	TRBJ1-2	13	-	TGTGCCAGCAGCTTAGTGAGTGGGGGCGGCTACACCTTC	CASSLVSGGGYTF
-	TRBV19	TRBJ1-1	16	-	TGTGCCAGTAGTTCCTGGACGGGAAGTGATTTTGCTGAAGCTTTCTTT	CASSSWTGSDFAEAFF
few	TRBV5-1	TRBJ2-1	15	-	TGCGCCAGCAGCACCCTTCCCGGGTTCCACAATGAGCAGTTCTTC	CASSTLPGFHNEQFF
-	TRBV14	TRBJ2-1	14	-	TGTGCCAGCAGGGGAACAGGGAAGACCAATGAGCAGTTCTTC	CASRGTGKTNEQFF
few	TRBV4-3	TRBJ1-6	19	-	TGCGCCAGCAGCCCGTACTGGAAACCCGACAAAGGCTATAATTCACCCCTCCACTTT	CASSPYWKPDKGYNSPLHF
-	TRBV11-2	TRBJ1-2	18	-	TGTGCCAGCAGCCGCACCTGGACGGAACACGAGTCCAACTATGGCTACACCTTC	CASSRTWTEHESNYGYTF
-	TRBV7-2	TRBJ2-3	17	TRBD2	TGTGCCAGCAGCCCCCGTCCCGGGACTAGCAGCACAGATACGCAGTATTTT	CASSPRPGTSSTDTQYF
few	TRBV6-2/TRBV6-3	TRBJ1-5	14	-	TGTGCCAGCAGTTACGGGGTAAGCAATCAGCCCCAGCATTTT	CASSYGVSNQPQHF
few	TRBV20-1	TRBJ2-5	12	TRBD1	TGCAGTGCTTATGACAGGGGAGAGACCCAGTACTTC	CSAYDRGETQYF
-	TRBV7-2	TRBJ2-3	15	-	TGTGCCAGCAGCTTAGCGGGTCATAACACAGATACGCAGTATTTT	CASSLAGHNTDTQYF
few	TRBV6-1	TRBJ2-3	16	TRBD2	TGTGCCAGCAGTAAAATAGCGGGAGGGCCATCAGATACGCAGTATTTT	CASSKIAGGPSDTQYF
-	TRBV29-1	TRBJ2-2	12	-	TGCAGCGTAGGGCCCATGGCCGGGGAGCTGTTTTTT	CSVGPMAGELFF
-	TRBV9	TRBJ1-5	14	TRBD1	TGTGCCAGCAGCGAGACAGGGGGCGGACAGCCCCAGCATTTT	CASSETGGGQPQHF